This T cell receptor (beta chain) was captured in a study of monozygotic twins with cystic fibrosis. Points from the study as a whole: V usage most resembled the co-twin in 13 of 16 pairs. Median Simpson clonality of 0.0095 suggested naive T cells predominated.

Generated by immunoSEQ multiplex PCR, the TCRdb table keeps only in-frame clones and is missing some. The sample carries more than 30,000 clones, 95% to 98% recorded once. CDR3 size: 15 residues. Germline loops: CDR1 GTSNPN, CDR2 SVGIG (reference sequence). The V end lost 3 bases, the J end lost 7 bases, and 19 bases lay between the germline ends. Comments on this clone: Its antigen is not identified.

Sequencing was done on a sample of blood. This TCR came from a girl aged 2 to 10 with cystic fibrosis. The V gene is TRBV30, the J gene TRBJ2-1; D perhaps matches TRBD1 (6 bases). CDR3 region: CAWREGLDRWNEQFF. In nucleotides, the CDR3 is TGTGCCTGGAGAGAGGGCTTGGACAGATGGAATGAGCAGTTCTTC.